This T cell receptor beta chain was captured in a study of shared clonotypes between healthy human individuals. As for the study in general: Each donor had three CD4 naive, three CD4 memory, two CD8 naive and one CD8 memory plate. General study findings and limits: When naive CD4 clonotypes were compared across a few donors, approximately 5% were shared. Against clonotypes common to all four donors, non-shared ones had lower generation probabilities. The expectation was that sequencing depth would affect clonotype sharing among donors.

CD45RO-negative CD8 cells positively selected for CCR7 made up the naive population, which excluded terminally differentiated effector memory CD45RA+ cells. As regards this clone: Its cognate antigen is unknown.

Clones were read by immunoSEQ multiplex PCR, and TCRdb kept only the in-frame ones, dropping some. The sample holds under 1 million clones, 95% to 97% seen once. Losses at the gene ends were 6 bases for V and 3 bases for J; bases not matched to a gene: 7. The length of the CDR3 is 15 residues. Looked up from germline, CDR1 is SGHAT and CDR2 is FQNNGV. J is TRBJ2-7 and V is TRBV11-2, with 11 positions matching TRBD1. The sample taken for sequencing was naive CD8+ T cells sorted from blood. This clonotype was obtained from a man aged 25-45 years in good health. The CDR3 here is CASSRPGQGDYEQYF. CDR3 bases: TGTGCCAGCAGTCGGCCGGGACAGGGGGACTACGAGCAGTACTTC.